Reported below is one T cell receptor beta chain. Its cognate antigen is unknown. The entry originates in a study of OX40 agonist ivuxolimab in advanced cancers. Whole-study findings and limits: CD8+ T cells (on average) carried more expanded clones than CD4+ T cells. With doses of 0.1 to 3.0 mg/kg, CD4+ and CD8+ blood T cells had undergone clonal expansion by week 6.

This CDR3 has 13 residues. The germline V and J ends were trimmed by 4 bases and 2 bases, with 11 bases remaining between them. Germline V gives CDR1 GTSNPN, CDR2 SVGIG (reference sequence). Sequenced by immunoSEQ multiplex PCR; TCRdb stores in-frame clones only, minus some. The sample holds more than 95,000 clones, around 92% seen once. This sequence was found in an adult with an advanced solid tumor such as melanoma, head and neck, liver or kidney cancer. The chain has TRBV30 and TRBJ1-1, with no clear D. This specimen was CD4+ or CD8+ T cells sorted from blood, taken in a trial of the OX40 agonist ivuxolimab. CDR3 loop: CAWTVRANTEAFF. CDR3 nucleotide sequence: TGTGCCTGGACTGTACGGGCAAACACTGAAGCTTTCTTT.